Listed below are T cell receptor beta chains from one sample, sequenced in a study of blood T cell repertoires in COVID-19. Assay: immunoSEQ multiplex PCR; the TCRdb copy retains only in-frame clones and omits some. The sample includes about 160,000 clones, around 93% of them seen just once. The sequenced sample consisted of peripheral blood. The source of these receptors is a woman in her fifties or sixties with acute or convalescent COVID-19. Both conserved end residues are part of each CDR3. A D gene is named only where the DNA matches it firmly. Not every row has a clone size; where given, it reads once, few, many or a size class.

V gene	J gene	clone size	D gene	CDR3 protein	CDR3 DNA
TRBV19	TRBJ1-1	.	.	CASSKYSGEGAFF	TGTGCCAGTAGTAAGTACAGCGGGGAAGGAGCTTTCTTT
TRBV19	TRBJ1-2	.	.	CATRGGGEVYGGYTF	TGTGCCACCCGCGGCGGGGGCGAAGTCTATGGTGGCTACACCTTC
TRBV28	TRBJ1-4	.	.	CASSFQGTNEKLFF	TGTGCCAGCAGTTTCCAGGGAACTAATGAAAAACTGTTTTTT
TRBV6-5	TRBJ1-1	.	.	CASSYSPNYRTEAFF	TGTGCCAGCAGTTACTCACCGAACTACAGGACTGAAGCTTTCTTT
TRBV24-1	TRBJ1-2	.	TRBD1	CAPVTGDNYGYTF	TGTGCCCCCGTCACAGGGGATAACTATGGCTACACCTTC
TRBV28	TRBJ1-1	.	.	CASSLGVVMNTEAFF	TGTGCCAGCAGTTTGGGAGTAGTCATGAACACTGAAGCTTTCTTT
TRBV5-1	TRBJ2-2	.	.	CASSTGQSNTGELFF	TGCGCCAGCAGCACTGGGCAGTCGAACACCGGGGAGCTGTTTTTT
TRBV27	TRBJ2-2	few	TRBD2	CASSVSSGGAGELFF	TGTGCCAGCAGTGTCTCTAGCGGGGGGGCCGGGGAGCTGTTTTTT
TRBV7-2	TRBJ1-5	few	.	CASSLGGRGSNQPQHF	TGTGCCAGCAGCTTAGGTGGCAGGGGAAGCAATCAGCCCCAGCATTTT
TRBV6-5	TRBJ1-2	once	.	CASTSTFRDTVF	TGTGCCAGCACCTCAACTTTCCGGGACACTGTATTC
TRBV2	TRBJ1-5	.	.	CASSGRDNQPQHF	TGTGCCAGCAGTGGGAGGGACAATCAGCCCCAGCATTTT
TRBV3-1/TRBV3-2	TRBJ1-3	.	.	CASSQASLSHSGNTIYF	TGTGCCAGCAGCCAAGCGAGTTTATCGCACTCTGGAAACACCATATATTTT
TRBV10-3	TRBJ1-2	.	TRBD1	CAIGRQGGYGYTF	TGTGCCATCGGGCGACAGGGCGGCTATGGCTACACCTTC
TRBV21-1	TRBJ2-1	.	.	CAWTDNSYNEQFF	TGTGCCTGGACAGATAACTCCTACAATGAGCAGTTCTTC
TRBV19	TRBJ2-1	.	TRBD2	CASSITGGPYNEQFF	TGTGCCAGTAGTATAACGGGAGGCCCCTACAATGAGCAGTTCTTC
TRBV12-3/TRBV12-4	TRBJ1-5	.	.	CASSLGFRQPQHF	TGTGCCAGCAGTTTGGGCTTTCGTCAGCCCCAGCATTTT
TRBV6-5	TRBJ1-6	.	.	CASSYELGNSPLHF	TGTGCCAGCAGTTACGAGCTAGGAAATTCACCCCTCCACTTT
TRBV7-9	TRBJ2-3	.	TRBD2	CASSQSAGLSTDTQYF	TGTGCCAGCAGCCAATCAGCGGGGTTAAGCACAGATACGCAGTATTTT
TRBV19	TRBJ2-6	.	TRBD1	CASSSEDRFSGANVLTF	TGTGCCAGTAGTTCGGAGGACAGGTTCTCTGGGGCCAACGTCCTGACTTTC
TRBV7-3	TRBJ1-1	.	.	CASSLTGGGMNTEAFF	TGTGCCAGCAGCTTAACAGGGGGAGGGATGAACACTGAAGCTTTCTTT
TRBV25-1	TRBJ2-2	.	TRBD2	CASSPLRGSGELFF	TGTGCCAGCAGTCCCCTGCGGGGGTCCGGGGAGCTGTTTTTT
TRBV7-2	TRBJ2-5	.	TRBD2	CASSLGGRMARSLGETQYF	TGTGCCAGCAGCTTGGGGGGGAGAATGGCACGTTCTCTCGGGGAGACCCAGTACTTC
TRBV12-3/TRBV12-4	TRBJ1-2	.	TRBD1	CASSSDRGDGYTF	TGTGCCAGCAGTTCCGACAGGGGGGATGGCTACACCTTC
TRBV6-5	TRBJ1-1	.	.	CATLVGVIQNTEAFF	TGTGCCACCCTAGTCGGGGTAATACAGAACACTGAAGCTTTCTTT
TRBV3-1/TRBV3-2	TRBJ1-5	once	TRBD1	CASSQGQGAQPQHF	TGTGCCAGCAGCCAAGGACAGGGCGCCCAGCCCCAGCATTTT
TRBV19	TRBJ2-3	.	TRBD1	CASSIRQGPTDTQYF	TGTGCCAGTAGTATAAGACAGGGCCCTACAGATACGCAGTATTTT
TRBV4-1	TRBJ2-7	.	TRBD1	CASSNLFRDRGAYEQYF	TGCGCCAGCAGCAACCTATTCCGGGACAGGGGAGCCTACGAGCAGTACTTC
TRBV7-3	TRBJ2-3	.	.	CASSQARLDTQYF	TGTGCCAGCAGCCAAGCCAGGTTGGATACGCAGTATTTT
TRBV7-6	TRBJ2-1	.	TRBD1	CASSPGGVWDYNEQFF	TGTGCCAGCAGCCCAGGGGGCGTCTGGGACTACAATGAGCAGTTCTTC
TRBV6-2/TRBV6-3	TRBJ2-4	.	.	CASSSTMNIQYF	TGTGCCAGCAGTTCGACTATGAACATTCAGTACTTC
TRBV5-1	TRBJ2-7	.	TRBD1	CASSSPGQGNYEQYF	TGCGCCAGCAGCTCACCGGGACAGGGGAACTACGAGCAGTACTTC
TRBV7-8	TRBJ2-6	.	.	CASSPSVNVLTF	TGTGCCAGCAGCCCCAGCGTTAACGTCCTGACTTTC
TRBV2	TRBJ2-1	.	.	CASIGHNEQFF	TGTGCCAGCATTGGGCACAATGAGCAGTTCTTC
TRBV30	TRBJ2-1	once	TRBD2	CAGTSGIYNEQFF	TGTGCCGGTACTAGCGGGATTTACAATGAGCAGTTCTTC
TRBV7-9	TRBJ2-1	.	TRBD2	CASSLTSGGARSYNEQFF	TGTGCCAGCAGCCTTACTAGCGGGGGGGCCCGCTCCTACAATGAGCAGTTCTTC
TRBV19	TRBJ1-5	.	.	CASSPRGDQPQHF	TGTGCCAGTAGTCCTCGGGGGGATCAGCCCCAGCATTTT
TRBV5-5	TRBJ1-4	.	.	CASSIRPDGGNQEKLFF	TGTGCCAGCAGCATTCGACCGGACGGAGGGAATCAGGAAAAACTGTTTTTT
TRBV15	TRBJ1-1	.	.	CATSRLPLGPWRAFF	TGTGCCACCAGCAGATTACCTCTGGGCCCTTGGAGGGCTTTCTTT
TRBV5-1	TRBJ1-6	.	.	CASSLAYSSPLHF	TGCGCCAGCAGCTTGGCCTACAGCTCACCCCTCCACTTT
TRBV2	TRBJ2-1	.	TRBD1	CASSEPDRAGYNEQFF	TGTGCCAGCAGTGAACCGGACAGGGCGGGGTACAATGAGCAGTTCTTC
TRBV21-1	TRBJ2-5	.	.	CASSKGGTPPLGETQYF	TGTGCCAGCAGCAAAGGGGGGACACCACCCCTGGGGGAGACCCAGTACTTC
TRBV20-1	TRBJ1-1	.	TRBD1	CSASFLGQGNEAFF	TGCAGTGCTAGTTTTCTAGGACAGGGGAATGAAGCTTTCTTT
TRBV28	TRBJ2-1	.	TRBD2	CASSFVGTSGSGEQFF	TGTGCCAGCAGTTTCGTGGGGACTAGCGGGAGCGGTGAGCAGTTCTTC
TRBV7-2	TRBJ1-2	.	TRBD1	CASSLGGWDYGYTF	TGTGCCAGCAGCCTAGGGGGCTGGGACTATGGCTACACCTTC
TRBV2	TRBJ1-1	.	.	CASSDTGQNTEAFF	TGTGCCAGCAGTGATACCGGACAGAACACTGAAGCTTTCTTT
TRBV12-3/TRBV12-4	TRBJ2-1	.	TRBD2	CASKREVNNEQFF	TGTGCCAGTAAGCGGGAGGTGAACAATGAGCAGTTCTTC
TRBV27	TRBJ1-1	.	.	CASSLVQVGTEAFF	TGTGCCAGCAGTTTAGTACAGGTGGGCACTGAAGCTTTCTTT
TRBV2	TRBJ2-7	.	TRBD1	CASSTGQGRQYF	TGTGCCAGCAGCACGGGACAGGGTCGGCAGTACTTC
TRBV14	TRBJ2-7	.	TRBD2	CASSQGSSGRFTYEQYF	TGTGCCAGCAGCCAAGGATCTAGCGGGAGGTTCACCTACGAGCAGTACTTC
TRBV11-2	TRBJ1-1	.	TRBD1	CASRTGGPEAFF	TGTGCCAGCAGGACAGGGGGCCCTGAAGCTTTCTTT
TRBV30	TRBJ1-4	.	TRBD1	CAWSVKRAGGEKLFF	TGTGCCTGGAGTGTAAAAAGGGCAGGGGGCGAAAAACTGTTTTTT
TRBV9	TRBJ2-5	.	TRBD2	CASSGGVLAGGETQYF	TGTGCCAGCAGCGGAGGGGTATTAGCGGGAGGAGAGACCCAGTACTTC
TRBV3-1/TRBV3-2	TRBJ1-1	.	.	CASSQDFERETNTEAFF	TGTGCCAGCAGCCAAGATTTTGAAAGAGAAACGAACACTGAAGCTTTCTTT
TRBV5-4	TRBJ2-6	.	TRBD1	CASSSGTVSGANVLTF	TGTGCCAGCAGCTCAGGGACAGTCTCTGGGGCCAACGTCCTGACTTTC
TRBV30	TRBJ1-2	once	.	CAWGTGTSGGYTF	TGTGCCTGGGGTACAGGGACCTCGGGTGGCTACACCTTC
TRBV7-6	TRBJ2-2	.	.	CASSLETQGGTGELFF	TGTGCCAGCAGCTTAGAGACTCAGGGTGGGACCGGGGAGCTGTTTTTT
TRBV5-4	TRBJ1-2	.	.	CASSLDRYGYTF	TGTGCCAGCAGCTTGGATAGATATGGCTACACCTTC